These 13 T cell receptor beta chains came from one sample sequenced in a study of graft-versus-host responses after intestinal transplantation. Intraepithelial lymphocytes and lamina propria lymphocytes were released through processing of graft tissue. Sequencing used immunoSEQ multiplex PCR; TCRdb keeps in-frame clones, though not all of them. This sample has approximately 60,000 clones, with around 90% found just once. The input for sequencing was ileum tissue, taken around 350 days after transplant. The receptor set was obtained from a human patient who received an intestinal transplant, so some T cells may come from the graft donor.

V usage is TRBV2 and J usage is TRBJ2-2; TRBD1 agrees at 8 bases. The length of the CDR3 is 15 residues. J was trimmed by 7 bases and V by 3 bases; bases with no gene match: 7. Germline V gives CDR1 SNHLY, CDR2 FYNNEI. CDR3 protein: CASSDRTGLIGELFF. The CDR3 bases are TGTGCCAGCAGTGATAGGACAGGGCTCATCGGGGAGCTGTTTTTT. Full variable domain (remainder filled in from reference TRBV2 and TRBJ2-2): EPEVTQTPSHQVTQMGQEVILRCVPISNHLYFYWYRQILGQKVEFLVSFYNNEISEKSEIFDDQFSVERPDGSNFTLKIRSTKLEDSAMYFCASSDRTGLIGELFFGEGSRLTVL.

The chain combines TRBV11-2 with TRBJ2-5; 15 bases agree with TRBD2. Losses at the gene ends were 3 bases for V and 5 bases for J; bases not matched to a gene: 4. The germline CDR1 and CDR2 sequences are SGHAT and FQNNGV. CDR3 size: 16 residues. The CDR3 DNA reads TGTGCCAGCAGCTTTGGACTAGCGGGAGGGGGGGAGACCCAGTACTTC. Translated: CASSFGLAGGGETQYF.

The gene calls are TRBV6-6 and TRBJ2-2; D perhaps matches TRBD2 (6 bases). V was clipped by 0 bases and J by 6 bases, with 11 bases between them. The CDR3 runs 15 residues. CDR1 is MNHNY, CDR2 SVGAGI, per germline (reference sequence). CDR3 region: CASSYSGTPSGELFF. The DNA of the CDR3 is TGTGCCAGCAGTTACTCCGGGACTCCATCCGGGGAGCTGTTTTTT.

This clone has a handful of counts. The V gene is TRBV7-3, the J gene TRBJ2-1; 8 bases are a match to TRBD1. Germline CDR1 SGHTA, CDR2 FQGTGA. The CDR3 length is 13 residues. Losses at the gene ends were 2 bases for V and 6 bases for J; bases not matched to a gene: 0. In nucleotides, the CDR3 is TGTGCCAGCAGCTTACAGGGGGCCAATGAGCAGTTCTTC. Amino acids: CASSLQGANEQFF.

The rearrangement joins TRBV11-2 to TRBJ1-3, with D hard to call. Per germline, CDR1 SGHAT and CDR2 FQNNGV. V lost 1 base and J lost 4, with 17 bases in between. The CDR3 is 17 residues long. The CDR3 DNA follows: TGTGCCAGCAGCTTAGCGAATTTGGTGAATCTGGGAAACACCATATATTTT. Its translation is CASSLANLVNLGNTIYF.

The V gene is TRBV11-1, the J gene TRBJ2-7; 13 bases fit TRBD2. The CDR3 totals 14 residues. Germline CDR1 SGHAT, CDR2 FQDESV (reference sequence). With 4 bases clipped from V and 7 bases from J, the junction kept 4 bases outside the gene matches. This CDR3 is CASSSWTSGGEQYF. Here the CDR3 DNA reads TGTGCCAGCAGCTCCTGGACTAGCGGGGGTGAGCAGTACTTC. Filled out from reference TRBV11-1 and TRBJ2-7, the complete variable domain reads EAEVAQSPRYKITEKSQAVAFWCDPISGHATLYWYRQILGQGPELLVQFQDESVVDDSQLPKDRFSAERLKGVDSTLKIQPAELGDSAMYLCASSSWTSGGEQYFGPGTRLTVT.

This rearrangement joins TRBV19 to TRBJ1-4; 7 nucleotides align to TRBD1. Trimming took 7 bases from V and 8 from J; bases not matched to a gene: 10. Germline CDR1 LNHDA, CDR2 SQIVND (reference sequence). CDR3 length: 14 residues. DNA of the CDR3: TGTGCCAGTAAACGGACAGGAGCGGAGGAAAAACTGTTTTTT. It encodes CASKRTGAEEKLFF.

As regards this clone: Other DNA sequences in the sample encode the same CDR3. The V gene is TRBV6-6, the J gene TRBJ2-7; D unclear. Germline assignment: CDR1 MNHNY and CDR2 SVGAGI (reference sequence). Trimming stripped 5 bases from V and 3 bases from J, with 8 bases between. This CDR3 region has 12 residues. CDR3 protein: CASSQRVYEQYF. The CDR3 coding sequence is TGTGCCAGCAGTCAACGGGTCTACGAGCAGTACTTC.

This clone was seen once. The V and J genes are TRBV6-5 and TRBJ1-1, with 9 bases fitting TRBD1. The germline gives CDR1 MNHEY, CDR2 SVGAGI. There are 14 residues in the CDR3. J lost 4 bases, V lost 6 bases, and 6 bases had no gene match. The DNA for the CDR3 is TGTGCCAGCAGAAAGGACAGGGGAAGCACTGAAGCTTTCTTT. It is translated as CASRKDRGSTEAFF.

The chain employs TRBV5-4 and TRBJ2-1, with D tentatively TRBD2 (6 bases). V was clipped by 1 base and J by 15 bases, with 17 bases between them. CDR3 length equals 13 residues. The germline gives CDR1 SGHNT, CDR2 YYREEE (reference sequence). The CDR3 nucleotides read TGTGCCAGCAGCTTGATGGCGGGACCGGGGCCGTTCTTC. Protein: CASSLMAGPGPFF. Supplemented by reference TRBV5-4 and TRBJ2-1, the full variable domain reads ETGVTQSPTHLIKTRGQQVTLRCSSQSGHNTVSWYQQALGQGPQFIFQYYREEENGRGNFPPRFSGLQFPNYSSELNVNALELDDSALYLCASSLMAGPGPFFGPGTRLTVL.

The gene calls are TRBV5-1 and TRBJ2-1; 7 positions agree with TRBD1. CDR3 size: 17 residues. The trim removed 0 bases at V and 7 bases at J, leaving 13 bases unmatched. In germline, CDR1 is SGHRS, CDR2 YFSETQ. DNA for the CDR3: TGCGCCAGCAGCTTGGCCGACGGGACAGCCTATTCAAATGAGCAGTTCTTC. Encoded protein: CASSLADGTAYSNEQFF.

Here the CDR3 DNA reads TGTGCCAGCAGTGAAGTCTTGGGGCCCTACGAGCAGTACTTC. Translating gives CASSEVLGPYEQYF. V gene TRBV25-1 combines with J gene TRBJ2-7, with TRBD1 as a possible D gene (5 bases). Germline V lookup: CDR1 MGHDK, CDR2 SYGVNS. The ends were cut back, 2 bases at V and 2 bases at J, with 10 bases in the middle. The CDR3 runs 14 residues.

This rearrangement joins TRBV28 to TRBJ2-7; no definite D call. CDR1 and CDR2 (germline): MDHEN, SYDVKM. This CDR3 is 16 amino acids long. Trimming removed 1 base from V and 6 bases from J, with 19 bases in between. The CDR3 is CASSLFEPLPGTEQYF. The CDR3 DNA follows: TGTGCCAGCAGTTTATTTGAACCCCTTCCCGGCACCGAGCAGTACTTC. Full variable domain (rest looked up from reference TRBV28 and TRBJ2-7): DVKVTQSSRYLVKRTGEKVFLECVQDMDHENMFWYRQDPGLGLRLIYFSYDVKMKEKGDIPEGYSVSREKKERFSLILESASTNQTSMYLCASSLFEPLPGTEQYFGPGTRLTVT.